This T cell receptor (beta chain) emerged from a study of Ad26.COV2.S vaccination and SARS-CoV-2 variants. The study's findings and limits: Vaccine and placebo groups showed comparable non-spike TCR breadth.

Details on this clone: Its target is unknown.

The V segment lost 7 bases and the J segment 7 bases; nucleotides outside the gene matches: 9. The CDR3 spans 13 residues. Using immunoSEQ multiplex PCR, the repertoire was profiled, and TCRdb retains in-frame clones only, with some absent. The data contain about 350,000 clones, just over 90% of them singletons. This specimen was peripheral blood, taken after recovery from COVID-19. The sequence came from a human donor who had recovered from COVID-19. The chain employs TRBV12-3 or TRBV12-4 and TRBJ1-1, with 7 bases that match TRBD1. CDR3 nucleotide sequence: TGTGCCAGCATCCCTCCCCAGGGGGGTGAAGCTTTCTTT. It yields the protein CASIPPQGGEAFF.